The 10 T cell receptor beta chains reported below all come from one sample, sequenced in a study of cytomegalovirus exposure and HLA in healthy donors (dated by TCRdb to 2017 to 2019). The library was generated by the immunoSEQ multiplex PCR assay. TCRdb holds this immuneACCESS table with in-frame rearrangements only. Some clones are missing; in checked studies, unresolved V genes explain under half, and the rest has no known cause. A total of about 360,000 clones appear in this sample, 80% to 90% of them only once. The ten largest clones take up 0.65% to 0.95% of the sample. The sample taken for sequencing was PBMCs. The receptors here all came from a woman under 30 in good health and CMV-seronegative.

CDR3 sequence reads: CASSEILAGGRDTQYF. CDR3 bases: TGTGCCAGCAGTGAAATTTTAGCGGGAGGGCGTGATACGCAGTATTTT. J is TRBJ2-3 and V is TRBV6-1, with 11 bases that match TRBD2. CDR1 is MNHNS, CDR2 SASEGT, per germline. The CDR3 is 16 residues long. V lost 2 bases and J lost 6; bases outside the gene matches: 7.

The J gene is TRBJ1-2, the V gene TRBV19, with 9 bases fitting TRBD1. Germline CDR1 LNHDA, CDR2 SQIVND (reference sequence). The CDR3 is made up of 14 amino acids. V was pared by 3 bases and J by 7 bases, with 6 bases of the junction left unmatched. DNA of the CDR3: TGTGCCAGTAGTATCCTAGGGACAGGGTTTGGCTACACCTTC. It yields the protein CASSILGTGFGYTF.

This chain joins TRBV28 and TRBJ1-2; TRBD1 might be the D (5 bases). CDR3 length equals 15 residues. Germline loops: CDR1 MDHEN, CDR2 SYDVKM. V was cut by 4 bases and J by 4 bases, with 16 bases left in between. The CDR3, as DNA: TGTGCCAGCAGTTCCCGGGGGTCAGCAACCTATGGCTACACCTTC. Translating gives CASSSRGSATYGYTF.

The chain uses TRBV5-6 and TRBJ1-2; D might be TRBD1 (6 bases). CDR3 length equals 16 residues. The germline V gene encodes CDR1 SGHDT and CDR2 YYEEEE. The V gene lost 5 bases and the J gene lost 1 base, with 18 bases spanning the gap. The CDR3 region is CASSPRLGQLNYGYTF. CDR3 DNA: TGTGCCAGCAGTCCAAGATTGGGACAACTTAACTATGGCTACACCTTC.

This sequence joins TRBV28 and TRBJ2-2; D uncertain. Germline CDR1 and CDR2: MDHEN and SYDVKM. The V end was cut by 6 bases, the J end by 1 base, with 12 bases between. The CDR3 extends over 15 amino acids. CDR3 nucleotide sequence: TGTGCCAGCAGCGTCCGAGGCCGGAACACCGGGGAGCTGTTTTTT. It codes for CASSVRGRNTGELFF.

V usage is TRBV11-2 and J usage is TRBJ1-6, with TRBD1 identical over 7 bases. Trimming took 1 base from V and 8 from J; bases not matched to a gene: 5. Germline lookup yields CDR1 SGHAT and CDR2 FQNNGV. This CDR3 contains 15 residues. DNA of the CDR3: TGTGCCAGCAGCTTAGGGACAGGTGGGGATTCACCCCTCCACTTT. Protein sequence: CASSLGTGGDSPLHF.

The rearrangement uses TRBV5-4 and TRBJ2-2; TRBD2 is a possible D gene (6 bases). Germline CDR1 is SGHNT and CDR2 is YYREEE (reference sequence). The V gene lost 4 bases and the J gene lost 5 bases, with 12 bases spanning the gap. The length of the CDR3 is 14 residues. The chain's CDR3 is CASSVGLPTGELFF. For the CDR3, the DNA is TGTGCCAGCAGCGTGGGACTTCCGACCGGGGAGCTGTTTTTT. The whole variable domain, remainder taken from reference TRBV5-4 and TRBJ2-2, is ETGVTQSPTHLIKTRGQQVTLRCSSQSGHNTVSWYQQALGQGPQFIFQYYREEENGRGNFPPRFSGLQFPNYSSELNVNALELDDSALYLCASSVGLPTGELFFGEGSRLTVL.

V gene TRBV6-5 combines with J gene TRBJ2-1, with TRBD1 identical over 8 bases. CDR3 length equals 15 residues. V dropped 6 bases and J dropped 4; count of bases not matched to a gene: 8. CDR1 and CDR2 from the germline V gene are MNHEY and SVGAGI. CDR3 nucleotide sequence: TGTGCCAGCAGCATCGACAGGGGTCGGTACAATGAGCAGTTCTTC. Its translation is CASSIDRGRYNEQFF.

CDR3 residues: CASRPGGAGNTIYF. CDR3 coding DNA: TGTGCCAGCAGACCTGGGGGCGCTGGAAACACCATATATTTT. The chain combines TRBV6-5 with TRBJ1-3; D possibly corresponds to TRBD1 (6 bases). The CDR3 is made up of 14 amino acids. The germline V gene encodes CDR1 MNHEY and CDR2 SVGAGI. Trimming shortened V by 6 bases and J by 2 bases, and 11 bases separated the two germline ends.

The count of this clone is one. The chain is built from TRBV19 and TRBJ1-5; D remains unclear. Germline V gene sequence: CDR1 LNHDA, CDR2 SQIVND (reference sequence). The V gene lost 7 bases and the J gene lost 7 bases, with 17 bases spanning the gap. The CDR3 loop spans 14 amino acids. CDR3 sequence reads: CASTLEGRDQPQHF. In nucleotides, the CDR3 is TGTGCCAGTACCCTCGAGGGTCGCGACCAGCCCCAGCATTTT. Full variable domain (rest looked up from reference TRBV19 and TRBJ1-5): DGGITQSPKYLFRKEGQNVTLSCEQNLNHDAMYWYRQDPGQGLRLIYYSQIVNDFQKGDIAEGYSVSREKKESFPLTVTSAQKNPTAFYLCASTLEGRDQPQHFGDGTRLSIL.